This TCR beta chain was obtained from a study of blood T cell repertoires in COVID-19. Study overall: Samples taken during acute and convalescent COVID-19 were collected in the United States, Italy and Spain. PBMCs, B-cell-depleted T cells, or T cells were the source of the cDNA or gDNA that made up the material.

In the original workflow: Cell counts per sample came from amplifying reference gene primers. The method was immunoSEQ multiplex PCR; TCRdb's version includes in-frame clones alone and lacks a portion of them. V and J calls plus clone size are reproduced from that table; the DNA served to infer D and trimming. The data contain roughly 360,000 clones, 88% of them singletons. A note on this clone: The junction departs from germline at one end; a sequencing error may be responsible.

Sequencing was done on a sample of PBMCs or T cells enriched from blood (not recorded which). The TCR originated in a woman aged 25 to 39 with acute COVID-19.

CDR3 DNA: TGCGCCAGCACCTTGGTTTCAGATGGGGAGCTGTTTTTT. This sequence encodes CASTLVSDGELFF. The chain employs TRBV5-1 and TRBJ2-2; D not certain. The CDR3 runs to 13 residues. CDR1 and CDR2 (germline): SGHRS, YFSETQ.